This T cell receptor (beta chain) was obtained from a study of human thymus T cells. Whole-study results and caveats: V and J genes seemed to be used with bias in thymic and blood repertoires.

The protocol was immunoSEQ multiplex PCR, while the TCRdb copy is restricted to in-frame clones and leaves out a portion. This sample carries tens of thousands of clones, 85% to 95% of them seen once, and the ten largest clones take nearly 6%. There are 14 residues in the CDR3. The germline V and J ends were trimmed by 3 bases and 1 base, with 9 bases remaining between them. Germline CDR1 reads GTSNPN; CDR2 reads SVGIG (reference sequence). Turning to this clone: Its antigen remains unidentified.

All donors were healthy Finnish infants who were undergoing corrective surgery to treat congenital heart defects. All available leukocytes, rather than a set cell count, yielded the blood DNA. Sequencing used blood. The rearrangement links TRBV30 to TRBJ2-2; TRBD2 is a possible D gene (6 bases). The TCR sequence derives from a boy under three years old with a congenital heart defect but otherwise immunologically healthy. CDR3 sequence: CAWSLGGNTGELFF. In nucleotides, the CDR3 is TGTGCCTGGAGCCTGGGGGGGAACACCGGGGAGCTGTTTTTT.